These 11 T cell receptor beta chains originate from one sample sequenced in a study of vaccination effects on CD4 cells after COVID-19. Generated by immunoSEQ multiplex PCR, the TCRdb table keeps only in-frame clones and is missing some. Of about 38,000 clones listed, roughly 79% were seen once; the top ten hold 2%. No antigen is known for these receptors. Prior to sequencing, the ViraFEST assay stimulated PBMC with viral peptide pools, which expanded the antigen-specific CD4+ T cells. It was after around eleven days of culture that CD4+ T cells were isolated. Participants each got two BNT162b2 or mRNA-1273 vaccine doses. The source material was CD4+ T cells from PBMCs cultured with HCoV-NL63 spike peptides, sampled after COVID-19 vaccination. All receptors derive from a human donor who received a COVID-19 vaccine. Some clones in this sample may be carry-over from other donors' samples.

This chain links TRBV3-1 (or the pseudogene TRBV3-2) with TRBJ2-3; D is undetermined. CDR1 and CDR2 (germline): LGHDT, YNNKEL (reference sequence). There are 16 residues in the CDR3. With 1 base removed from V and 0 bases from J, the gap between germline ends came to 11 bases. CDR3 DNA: TGTGCCAGCAGCCAAGTGGCAACTTCCAGCACAGATACGCAGTATTTT. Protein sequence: CASSQVATSSTDTQYF.

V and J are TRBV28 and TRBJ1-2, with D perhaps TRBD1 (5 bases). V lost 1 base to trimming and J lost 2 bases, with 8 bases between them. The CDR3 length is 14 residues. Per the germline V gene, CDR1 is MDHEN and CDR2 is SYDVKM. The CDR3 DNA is TGTGCCAGCAGTTTATTTCAGGGCAACTATGGCTACACCTTC. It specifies CASSLFQGNYGYTF.

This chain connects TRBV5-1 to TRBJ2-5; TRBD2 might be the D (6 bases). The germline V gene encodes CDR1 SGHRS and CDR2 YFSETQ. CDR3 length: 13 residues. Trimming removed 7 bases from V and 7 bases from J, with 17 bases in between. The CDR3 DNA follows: TGCGCCAGCGACCCCGGAGCGGGTGGGACCCAGTACTTC. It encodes CASDPGAGGTQYF.

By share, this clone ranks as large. This CDR3 is CASTVWAYGYTF. For the CDR3, the DNA is TGTGCCAGCACCGTATGGGCCTATGGCTACACCTTC. The V and J genes are TRBV2 and TRBJ1-2; D gene unclear. Germline loops: CDR1 SNHLY, CDR2 FYNNEI. The CDR3 covers 12 residues. V lost 7 bases, J lost 4 bases, and 10 bases lay in between.

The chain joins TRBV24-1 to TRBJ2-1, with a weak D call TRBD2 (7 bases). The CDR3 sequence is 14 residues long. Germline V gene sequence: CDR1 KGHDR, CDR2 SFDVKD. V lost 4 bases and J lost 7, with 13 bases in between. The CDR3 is CATSERGGGNEQFF. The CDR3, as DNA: TGTGCCACCAGTGAGAGGGGAGGGGGGAATGAGCAGTTCTTC.

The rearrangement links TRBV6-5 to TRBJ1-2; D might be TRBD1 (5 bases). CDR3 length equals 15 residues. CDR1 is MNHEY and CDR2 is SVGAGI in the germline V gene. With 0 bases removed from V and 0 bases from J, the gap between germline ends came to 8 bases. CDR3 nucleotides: TGTGCCAGCAGTTACTCCCGGGGGGCTAACTATGGCTACACCTTC. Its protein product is CASSYSRGANYGYTF.

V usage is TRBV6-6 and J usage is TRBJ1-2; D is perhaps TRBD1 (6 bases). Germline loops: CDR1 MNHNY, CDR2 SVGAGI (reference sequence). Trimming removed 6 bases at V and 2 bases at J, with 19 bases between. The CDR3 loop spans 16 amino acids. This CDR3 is CASSPPWEGQNYGYTF. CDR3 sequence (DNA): TGTGCCAGCAGCCCCCCCTGGGAGGGACAAAACTATGGCTACACCTTC.

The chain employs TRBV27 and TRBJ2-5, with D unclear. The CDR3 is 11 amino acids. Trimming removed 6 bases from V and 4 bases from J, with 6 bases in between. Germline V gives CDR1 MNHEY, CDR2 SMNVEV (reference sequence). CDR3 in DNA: TGTGCCAGCAGGAGTAGAGAGACCCAGTACTTC. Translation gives CASRSRETQYF.

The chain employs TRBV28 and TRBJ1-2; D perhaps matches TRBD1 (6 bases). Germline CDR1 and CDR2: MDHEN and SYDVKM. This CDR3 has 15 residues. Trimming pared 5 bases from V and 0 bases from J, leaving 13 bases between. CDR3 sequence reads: CASSRRDTANYGYTF. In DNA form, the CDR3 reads TGTGCCAGCAGTAGACGGGACACCGCTAACTATGGCTACACCTTC.

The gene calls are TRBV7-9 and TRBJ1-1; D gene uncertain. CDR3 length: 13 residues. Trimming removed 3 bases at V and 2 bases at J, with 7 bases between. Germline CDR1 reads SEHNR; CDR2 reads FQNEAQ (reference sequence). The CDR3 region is CASSFSPNTEAFF. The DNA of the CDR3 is TGTGCCAGCAGCTTTTCCCCAAACACTGAAGCTTTCTTT.

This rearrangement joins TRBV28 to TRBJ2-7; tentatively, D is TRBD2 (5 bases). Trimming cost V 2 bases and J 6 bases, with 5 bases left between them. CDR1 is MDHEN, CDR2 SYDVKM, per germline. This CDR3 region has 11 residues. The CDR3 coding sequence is TGTGCCAGCAGTTTACGGGGCGAGCAGTACTTC. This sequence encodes CASSLRGEQYF.